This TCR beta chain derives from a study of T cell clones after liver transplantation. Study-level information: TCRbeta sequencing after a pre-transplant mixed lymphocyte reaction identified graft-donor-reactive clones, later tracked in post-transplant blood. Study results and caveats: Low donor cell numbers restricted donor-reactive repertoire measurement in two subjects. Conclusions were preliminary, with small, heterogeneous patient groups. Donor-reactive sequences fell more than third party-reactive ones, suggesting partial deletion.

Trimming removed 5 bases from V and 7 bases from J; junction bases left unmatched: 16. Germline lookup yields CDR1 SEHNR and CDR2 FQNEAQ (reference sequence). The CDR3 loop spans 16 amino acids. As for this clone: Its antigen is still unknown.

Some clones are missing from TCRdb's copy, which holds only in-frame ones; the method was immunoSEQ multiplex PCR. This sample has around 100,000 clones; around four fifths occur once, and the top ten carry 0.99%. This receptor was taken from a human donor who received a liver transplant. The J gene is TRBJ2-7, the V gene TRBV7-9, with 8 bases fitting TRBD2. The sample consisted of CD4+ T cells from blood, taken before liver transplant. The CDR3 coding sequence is TGTGCCAGCAGCCGGCTCCTGCCGGGAGGGCCCGAGGAGCAGTACTTC. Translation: CASSRLLPGGPEEQYF. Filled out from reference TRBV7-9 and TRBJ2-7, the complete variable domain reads DTGVSQNPRHKITKRGQNVTFRCDPISEHNRLYWYRQTLGQGPEFLTYFQNEAQLEKSRLLSDRFSAERPKGSFSTLEIQRTEQGDSAMYLCASSRLLPGGPEEQYFGPGTRLTVT.